Listed below are T cell receptor beta chains from one sample, sequenced in a study of blood T cell repertoires in COVID-19. TCRdb's table, derived via immunoSEQ multiplex PCR, lists solely in-frame clones and lacks some. The table records approximately 150,000 clones, roughly four fifths of them present only once. Sequenced input: peripheral blood. The receptors here all came from a human donor in a cohort sampled during active COVID-19. Both conserved end residues are part of each CDR3. A D gene is named only where the DNA matches it firmly. Size is omitted from some rows. Given values are once, few, many or a class for expanded clones.

abundance,j_gene,d_gene,v_gene,CDR3aa,CDR3nt
.,TRBJ1-1,TRBD1,TRBV19,CASSSQGVTEAFF,TGTGCCAGTAGTTCACAGGGGGTCACTGAAGCTTTCTTT
.,TRBJ2-7,.,TRBV18,CASSPGQGQAEYF,TGTGCCAGCTCACCGGGGCAGGGTCAGGCGGAGTACTTC
few,TRBJ1-5,.,TRBV4-1,CASSQEFAGNQPQHF,TGCGCCAGCAGCCAAGAGTTCGCGGGCAATCAGCCCCAGCATTTT
.,TRBJ2-2,TRBD2,TRBV5-4,CASSQLAGLNTGELFF,TGTGCCAGCAGCCAACTAGCGGGACTGAACACCGGGGAGCTGTTTTTT
.,TRBJ2-3,.,TRBV11-3,CASSSSSTDTQYF,TGTGCCAGCAGCTCGTCTAGCACAGATACGCAGTATTTT
.,TRBJ2-1,.,TRBV2,CASSQGLGGQFF,TGTGCCAGCAGTCAAGGTTTGGGAGGGCAGTTCTTC
.,TRBJ1-1,TRBD1,TRBV19,CASVTGTTAGGTEAFF,TGTGCCAGTGTAACCGGGACGACCGCAGGGGGCACTGAAGCTTTCTTT
.,TRBJ1-4,.,TRBV2,CASSDLQGGEKLFF,TGTGCCAGCAGTGATCTCCAGGGCGGTGAAAAACTGTTTTTT
.,TRBJ2-5,TRBD2,TRBV10-3,CAISETGREEYF,TGTGCCATCAGTGAAACGGGGCGGGAGGAGTACTTC
.,TRBJ2-5,TRBD1,TRBV4-1,CASSHGGTGIETQYF,TGCGCCAGCAGCCATGGCGGGACAGGGATAGAGACCCAGTACTTC
.,TRBJ1-1,.,TRBV6-4,CASSEQASTEAFF,TGTGCCAGCAGTGAACAGGCGAGCACTGAAGCTTTCTTT
.,TRBJ1-1,.,TRBV18,CASSPPIKGLNTEAFF,TGTGCCAGCTCACCACCTATTAAGGGGCTAAACACTGAAGCTTTCTTT
few,TRBJ1-2,TRBD1,TRBV18,CASSRTGDGYTF,TGTGCCAGCTCAAGGACAGGGGACGGCTACACCTTC
.,TRBJ2-1,TRBD2,TRBV5-1,CASSLGSGRGYNEQFF,TGCGCCAGCAGCTTGGGGAGCGGGAGGGGATACAATGAGCAGTTCTTC
few,TRBJ2-3,TRBD2,TRBV11-1,CASSILAGGNTDTQYF,TGTGCCAGCAGCATCCTAGCGGGAGGTAACACAGATACGCAGTATTTT
few,TRBJ2-2,TRBD1,TRBV3-1/TRBV3-2,CASSQERTGAGELFF,TGTGCCAGCAGCCAAGAGCGGACAGGGGCCGGGGAGCTGTTTTTT
.,TRBJ2-1,.,TRBV5-4,CASSLGGGPSSYNEQFF,TGTGCCAGCAGCTTGGGGGGCGGCCCTAGCTCCTACAATGAGCAGTTCTTC
.,TRBJ1-4,.,TRBV4-2,CASSQVQGTNEKLFF,TGTGCCAGCAGCCAAGTTCAGGGTACAAATGAAAAACTGTTTTTT
.,TRBJ2-1,TRBD1,TRBV2,CASLRDRVNEQFF,TGTGCCAGCCTACGGGACAGGGTCAATGAGCAGTTCTTC
.,TRBJ2-7,TRBD2,TRBV11-2,CASSLEGTSGTSPF,TGTGCCAGCAGCTTAGAAGGGACTAGCGGGACCTCTCCCTTC
.,TRBJ1-6,.,TRBV6-5,CASSYSYLGGSPLHF,TGTGCCAGCAGTTACTCTTACCTCGGGGGTTCACCCCTCCACTTT
.,TRBJ1-5,TRBD1,TRBV19,CASSIWDSLRDQPQHF,TGTGCCAGTAGTATATGGGACAGCCTAAGAGATCAGCCCCAGCATTTT
few,TRBJ2-5,.,TRBV7-9,CASSLEPLVHKETQYF,TGTGCCAGCAGCTTAGAGCCCCTAGTCCACAAAGAGACCCAGTACTTC
.,TRBJ2-1,.,TRBV29-1,CSVESSASYNEQFF,TGCAGCGTTGAGAGTAGCGCGTCCTACAATGAGCAGTTCTTC
.,TRBJ1-4,TRBD1,TRBV2,CAAKDRVIGRVEKLFF,TGTGCCGCCAAGGACAGGGTAATCGGGCGGGTCGAAAAACTGTTTTTT